One sample yielded the 18 T cell receptor beta chains listed below, sequenced in a study of T cell responses to AZD1222 COVID-19 vaccine. Using immunoSEQ multiplex PCR, the repertoire was profiled, and TCRdb retains in-frame clones only, with some absent. The sample holds 150,000 to 200,000 clones; around nine tenths are singletons and the top ten take approximately 4%. Sequencing used peripheral blood, obtained 28 days after the second dose of the MenACWY control vaccine. The receptors here all came from an adult who received the MenACWY meningococcal vaccine as a control.

The V and J genes are TRBV23-1 and TRBJ1-2; TRBD1 is a possible D gene (5 bases). TRBV23-1 is annotated as an ORF whose role is uncertain. The CDR3 length is 16 residues. V was clipped by 3 bases and J by 8 bases, with 22 bases between them. CDR3 loop: CASSHSPAGPRGGYTF. In DNA form, the CDR3 reads TGCGCCAGCAGTCATTCCCCCGCGGGGCCAAGGGGAGGCTACACCTTC.

The V and J genes are TRBV6-5 and TRBJ2-3, with D perhaps being TRBD1 or TRBD2 (5 bases each). Germline CDR1 and CDR2: MNHEY and SVGAGI. The CDR3 runs to 15 residues. V dropped 7 bases and J dropped 3 bases, with 17 bases sitting between them. The CDR3 DNA follows: TGTGCCAGCAAACTTAGTCCGGGACGTACAGATACGCAGTATTTT. This codes for CASKLSPGRTDTQYF.

This clone was detected once. The V gene is TRBV13, the J gene TRBJ1-5; D call uncertain. The CDR3 is 14 residues long. The V and J ends lost 2 bases and 0 bases respectively, with 5 bases between them. Germline V gene data show CDR1 as PRHDT and CDR2 as FYEKMQ (reference sequence). CDR3 sequence: CASSLRYSNQPQHF. CDR3 nucleotide sequence: TGTGCCAGCAGCTTACGATATAGCAATCAGCCCCAGCATTTT.

V usage is TRBV6-2 or TRBV6-3 and J usage is TRBJ1-1, with 9 nucleotides matching TRBD1. The ends lost 6 bases at V and 6 bases at J; junction bases unmatched: 8. The CDR3 is made up of 14 amino acids. Germline CDR1 reads MNHEY; CDR2 reads SVGEGT. The chain's CDR3 is CASSQQGAHSEAFF. The CDR3 DNA sequence: TGTGCCAGCAGCCAACAGGGGGCCCATTCTGAAGCTTTCTTT.

This sequence joins TRBV6-4 and TRBJ1-1, with D possibly being TRBD1 (6 bases). The V gene's germline CDR1 is MRHNA and CDR2 SNTAGT. Trimming stripped 4 bases from V and 1 base from J, with 10 bases between. The CDR3 consists of 14 residues. As DNA, the CDR3 is TGTGCCAGCAGTGCAGAACAGGGGAACACTGAAGCTTTCTTT. This encodes CASSAEQGNTEAFF.

The rearrangement uses TRBV18 and TRBJ1-4, with D perhaps TRBD1 (6 bases). V lost 3 bases and J 12 bases, leaving 17 bases between the germline ends. CDR1 is KGHSH, CDR2 LQKENI, per germline. The CDR3 extends over 14 amino acids. The CDR3 is CASSPGGLPGELFF. The CDR3, as DNA: TGTGCCAGCTCACCCGGGGGCCTACCTGGGGAACTGTTTTTT.

This chain joins TRBV18 and TRBJ2-3; D gene ambiguous. CDR1 is KGHSH and CDR2 is LQKENI in the germline V gene. The CDR3 has 15 residues. Trimming removed 6 bases at V and 0 bases at J, with 13 bases between. CDR3 DNA: TGTGCCAGCTCGGTGATAACTTCTAGCACAGATACGCAGTATTTT. Translation gives CASSVITSSTDTQYF.

The chain is built from TRBV27 and TRBJ2-1, with TRBD2 as a possible D gene (6 bases). CDR1 and CDR2 (germline): MNHEY, SMNVEV (reference sequence). The CDR3 runs 16 residues. V was trimmed by 7 bases and J by 4 bases, leaving 20 bases between them. CDR3 in amino acids: CASTSPLGLVYNEQFF. The CDR3 DNA reads as TGTGCCAGCACTTCTCCTCTGGGACTGGTGTACAATGAGCAGTTCTTC.

The CDR3 is CASSYVPTGGTEAFF. CDR3 in DNA: TGTGCCAGCAGTTACGTCCCGACAGGGGGCACTGAAGCTTTCTTT. The chain carries TRBV6-2 or TRBV6-3 and TRBJ1-1; 9 bases are shared with TRBD1. The junction had 5 bases not matched to a gene; V was cut back by 2 bases and J by 4 bases. CDR3 length: 15 amino acids. Germline CDR1 reads MNHEY; CDR2 reads SVGEGT.

The CDR3 bases are TGTGCCAGCATGAGGGTCACAGATACGCAGTATTTT. Its translation is CASMRVTDTQYF. The V gene is TRBV6-5, the J gene TRBJ2-3, with D possibly being TRBD2 (5 bases). V was cut by 7 bases and J by 2 bases, with 7 bases left in between. The germline CDR1 and CDR2 sequences are MNHEY and SVGAGI. The CDR3 consists of 12 residues.

The V gene is TRBV7-3, the J gene TRBJ1-5; tentatively, D is TRBD1 (5 bases). The ends were cut back, 5 bases at V and 8 bases at J, with 16 bases in the middle. The CDR3 extends over 14 amino acids. Germline values: CDR1 SGHTA, CDR2 FQGTGA. CDR3 nucleotide sequence: TGTGCCAGCAGCCTGAGTGGGGGTATGGAGCCCCAGCATTTT. Translated: CASSLSGGMEPQHF.

This chain links TRBV7-9 with TRBJ2-1; D call uncertain. Deletions cut 3 bases from V and 8 bases from J, with 14 bases between. The CDR3 has 14 amino acids. Germline V gene sequence: CDR1 SEHNR, CDR2 FQNEAQ (reference sequence). In DNA form, the CDR3 reads TGTGCCAGCAGCTTTAGTCGCAGTCTGGATGAGCAGTTCTTC. Encoded protein: CASSFSRSLDEQFF.

V is TRBV27 and J is TRBJ2-7; no definite D call. This CDR3 comprises 15 residues. The germline gives CDR1 MNHEY, CDR2 SMNVEV (reference sequence). Trimming pared 5 bases from V and 2 bases from J, leaving 16 bases between. The CDR3 DNA sequence: TGTGCCAGCAGTGGATCCGGCGACGGAGCCTACGAGCAGTACTTC. Residues: CASSGSGDGAYEQYF.

The chain is built from TRBV6-4 and TRBJ1-5; D not certain. Germline V lookup: CDR1 MRHNA, CDR2 SNTAGT. The ends were cut back, 6 bases at V and 0 bases at J, with 9 bases in the middle. CDR3 length: 14 residues. CDR3 sequence (DNA): TGTGCCAGCAGCCCAGAGGCTAGCAATCAGCCCCAGCATTTT. It specifies CASSPEASNQPQHF.

The chain uses TRBV30 and TRBJ1-5, with 9 bases that match TRBD1. Germline CDR1 and CDR2: GTSNPN and SVGIG (reference sequence). The CDR3 has 13 amino acids. Germline trimming cut 5 bases from V and 8 bases from J; bases unmatched to any gene: 7. In nucleotides, the CDR3 is TGTGCCTGGGACACAGGGGGCTTGGAGCCCCAGCATTTT. This sequence encodes CAWDTGGLEPQHF.

The chain has TRBV6-1 and TRBJ2-1; 9 bases align to TRBD2. The CDR3 runs 15 residues. Losses at the gene ends were 3 bases for V and 4 bases for J; bases not matched to a gene: 4. The germline CDR1 and CDR2 sequences are MNHNS and SASEGT. CDR3 sequence: CASSESSGTYNEQFF. DNA of the CDR3: TGTGCCAGCAGTGAGTCTAGCGGGACTTACAATGAGCAGTTCTTC.

This sequence joins TRBV4-2 and TRBJ2-2, with TRBD2 as a possible D gene (6 bases). The V gene lost 0 bases and the J gene lost 2 bases, with 13 bases spanning the gap. The CDR3 extends over 17 amino acids. Germline lookup yields CDR1 LGHNA and CDR2 YNFKEQ. The CDR3 loop is CASSQDRGTINTGELFF. CDR3 DNA: TGTGCCAGCAGCCAAGATCGGGGGACGATAAACACCGGGGAGCTGTTTTTT.

V usage is TRBV28 and J usage is TRBJ1-2; the D is unclear. Trimming stripped 1 base from V and 7 bases from J, with 7 bases between. This CDR3 has 12 amino acids. Germline assignment: CDR1 MDHEN and CDR2 SYDVKM. In DNA, the CDR3 is TGTGCCAGCAGTTTATTGAGACTTGGCTACACCTTC. Its protein product is CASSLLRLGYTF.